Included here is one TCR beta chain sequence, with context. The data are from a study of cytomegalovirus exposure and HLA in healthy donors. CDR3 length equals 17 residues. Per the germline V gene, CDR1 is WSHSY and CDR2 is SAAADI. V dropped 4 bases and J dropped 3 bases, with 18 bases sitting between them. 60 Vbeta and 13 Jbeta primers were used in PCR. Repertoires were generated with immunoSEQ multiplex PCR, while TCRdb's copy carries only in-frame clones and drops some. The sample contains around 140,000 clones, approximately 78% of which appear only once. The sample taken for sequencing was PBMCs. This chain connects TRBV10-2 to TRBJ2-2, with a possible D match to TRBD1 (6 bases). This sequence originates from a woman aged 18 to 35 in good health and CMV-seropositive. The CDR3 nucleotides are TGCGCCAGCAGTGCTACAGGGAAGAGGAGTGACACCGGGGAGCTGTTTTTT. Translation gives CASSATGKRSDTGELFF.